This T cell receptor beta chain was found in a study of T cell repertoires in cytomegalovirus infection. Study details: Public TCR beta signatures indicated both CMV infection and matching HLA type. General study points: CMV-specific HLA-C-restricted TCR beta clonotypes dominated the ex vivo response. Summed frequency of shared TCR beta families picked out CMV carriers who also had the relevant HLA.

This clonotype was detected ten times or more. Its specificity is unknown. Germline trimming cut 6 bases from V and 6 bases from J; bases unmatched to any gene: 13. This CDR3 has 16 amino acids. CDR1 and CDR2 from the germline V gene are MNHEY and SVGAGI. TCRdb re-called the reads through MiXCR, storing one row per CDR3 protein. The repertoire holds 210,000 or so distinct CDR3 sequences, around 6.6% seen once, with around 6.9% in the top ten. The chain joins TRBV6-5 to TRBJ2-1, with 8 bases lining up with TRBD2. The material sequenced was PBMCs. This TCR was recovered from a human donor in good health (CMV status not recorded). Some clones in this sample may be carry-over from other donors' samples. The CDR3 loop is CASRPSGGGPRNEQFF. CDR3 in DNA: TGTGCCAGCAGGCCGTCCGGCGGGGGGCCCCGCAATGAGCAGTTCTTC.